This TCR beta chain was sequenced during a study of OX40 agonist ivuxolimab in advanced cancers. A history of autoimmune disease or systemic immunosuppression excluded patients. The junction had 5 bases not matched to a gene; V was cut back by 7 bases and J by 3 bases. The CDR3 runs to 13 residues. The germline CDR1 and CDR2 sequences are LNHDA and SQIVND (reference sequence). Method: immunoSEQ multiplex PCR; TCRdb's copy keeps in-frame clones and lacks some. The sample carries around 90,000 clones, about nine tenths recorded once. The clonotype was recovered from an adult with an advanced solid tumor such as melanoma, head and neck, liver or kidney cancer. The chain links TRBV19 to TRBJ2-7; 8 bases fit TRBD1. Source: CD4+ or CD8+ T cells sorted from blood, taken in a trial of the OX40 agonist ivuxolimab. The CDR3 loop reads CASKSDRGYEQYF. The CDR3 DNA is TGTGCCAGTAAATCTGACAGGGGCTACGAGCAGTACTTC.